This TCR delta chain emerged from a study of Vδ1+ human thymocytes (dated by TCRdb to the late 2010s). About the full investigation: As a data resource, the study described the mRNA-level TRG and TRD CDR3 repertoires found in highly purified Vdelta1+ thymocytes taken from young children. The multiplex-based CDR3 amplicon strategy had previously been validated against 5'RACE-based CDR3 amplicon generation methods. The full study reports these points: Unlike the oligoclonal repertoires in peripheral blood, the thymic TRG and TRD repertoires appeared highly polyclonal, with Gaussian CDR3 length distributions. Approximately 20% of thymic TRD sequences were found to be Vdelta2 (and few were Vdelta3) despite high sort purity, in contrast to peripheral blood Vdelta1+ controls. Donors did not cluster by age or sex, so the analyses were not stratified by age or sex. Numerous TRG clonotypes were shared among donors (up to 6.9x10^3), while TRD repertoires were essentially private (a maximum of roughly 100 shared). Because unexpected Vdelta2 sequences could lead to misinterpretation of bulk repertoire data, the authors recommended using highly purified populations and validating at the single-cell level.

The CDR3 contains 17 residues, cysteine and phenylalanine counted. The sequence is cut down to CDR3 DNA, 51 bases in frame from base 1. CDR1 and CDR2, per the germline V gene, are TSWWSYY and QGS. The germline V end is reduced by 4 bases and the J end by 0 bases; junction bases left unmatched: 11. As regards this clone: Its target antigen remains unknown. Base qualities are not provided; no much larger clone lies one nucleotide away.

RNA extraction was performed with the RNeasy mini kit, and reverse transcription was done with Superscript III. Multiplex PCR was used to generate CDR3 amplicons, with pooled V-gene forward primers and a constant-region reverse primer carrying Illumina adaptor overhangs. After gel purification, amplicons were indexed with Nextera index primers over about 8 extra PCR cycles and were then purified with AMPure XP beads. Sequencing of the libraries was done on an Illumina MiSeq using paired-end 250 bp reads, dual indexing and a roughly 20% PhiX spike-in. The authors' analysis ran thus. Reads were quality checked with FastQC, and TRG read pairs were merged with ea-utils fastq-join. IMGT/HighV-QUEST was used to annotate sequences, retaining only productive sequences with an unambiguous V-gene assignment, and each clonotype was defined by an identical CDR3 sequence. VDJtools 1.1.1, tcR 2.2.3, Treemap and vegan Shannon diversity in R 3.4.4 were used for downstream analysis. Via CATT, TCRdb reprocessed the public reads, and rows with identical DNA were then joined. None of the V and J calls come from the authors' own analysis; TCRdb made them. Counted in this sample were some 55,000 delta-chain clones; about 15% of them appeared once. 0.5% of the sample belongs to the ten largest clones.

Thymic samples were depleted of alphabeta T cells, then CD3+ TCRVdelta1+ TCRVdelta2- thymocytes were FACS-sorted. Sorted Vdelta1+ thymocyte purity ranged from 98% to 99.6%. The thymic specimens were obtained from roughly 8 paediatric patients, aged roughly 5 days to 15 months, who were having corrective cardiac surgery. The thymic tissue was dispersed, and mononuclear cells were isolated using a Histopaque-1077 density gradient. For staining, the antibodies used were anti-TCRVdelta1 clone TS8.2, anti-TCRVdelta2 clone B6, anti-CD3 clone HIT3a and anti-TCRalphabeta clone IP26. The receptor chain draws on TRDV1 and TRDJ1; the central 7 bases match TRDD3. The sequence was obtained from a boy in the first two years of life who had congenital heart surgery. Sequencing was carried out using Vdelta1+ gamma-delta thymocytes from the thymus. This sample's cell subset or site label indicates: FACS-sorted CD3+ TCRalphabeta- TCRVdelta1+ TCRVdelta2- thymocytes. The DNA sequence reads TGTGCTCTTGGGGGTTCCGCCTGGGGGGTGTACACCGATAAACTCATCTTT. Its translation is CALGGSAWGVYTDKLIF.